Here is one TCR beta chain with its context. Authors' analysis steps: Amplified reference gene primers provided the basis for estimating nucleated cell counts. Profiling relied on immunoSEQ multiplex PCR, and the TCRdb table lists in-frame clones only, not all of them. V, J and clone size are those of that table, while D and trimming were read from the DNA. The sample has roughly 200,000 clones, 86% seen once. Trimming took 4 bases from V and 2 from J, leaving 14 bases between them. There are 15 residues in the CDR3. Germline CDR1 is MNHEY and CDR2 is SMNVEV (reference sequence). This specimen belongs to a study of blood T cell repertoires in COVID-19. Whole-study context: Acute and convalescent COVID-19 samples came from the United States, Italy and Spain.

This receptor was identified in a man between 35 and 55 years old with acute COVID-19. This chain uses TRBV27 with TRBJ2-5; possibly TRBD2 for D (6 bases). The sequenced sample was PBMCs or T cells enriched from blood (not recorded which). The CDR3: CASSSPAAGQETQYF. The DNA for the CDR3 is TGTGCCAGCAGTTCACCCGCCGCGGGACAAGAGACCCAGTACTTC.